This paragraph reports one T cell receptor beta chain. What it binds is unknown. From RNA transcripts, TCR beta CDR3 regions were amplified. The primer set for the first-round RT-PCR of the TCR CDR3 was HTBI. Via MiXCR, TCRdb re-called the multiplex PCR reads, giving one row per CDR3 protein. The data show some 440,000 distinct CDR3 sequences, about 15% seen once. The CDR3 has 16 residues. Per the germline V gene, CDR1 is PRHDT and CDR2 is FYEKMQ (reference sequence). V shed 5 bases and J 5 bases; nucleotides not matched to a gene: 6. The data are from a study of T cells in Graves' hyperthyroidism and ophthalmopathy. For the diagnoses, clinical symptoms, serum thyroxine and TRAb, thyroid ultrasound and orbital computed tomography were used. The PBMCs were sourced from fresh peripheral blood (approximately 10 ml). Findings and caveats of the study: Most thyroid clonotypes that were expanded above 0.001 also turned up in blood. Progression to ophthalmopathy was predicted a median of about six months early.

This receptor was identified in a woman younger than 30 with Graves' hyperthyroidism. This sequence joins TRBV13 and TRBJ2-1, with 13 bases aligning to TRBD2. Sequences were obtained from blood. The DNA of the CDR3 is TGTGCCAGCAGCCCGGGACTAGCGGGATCCAACAATGAGCAGTTCTTC. It encodes CASSPGLAGSNNEQFF.